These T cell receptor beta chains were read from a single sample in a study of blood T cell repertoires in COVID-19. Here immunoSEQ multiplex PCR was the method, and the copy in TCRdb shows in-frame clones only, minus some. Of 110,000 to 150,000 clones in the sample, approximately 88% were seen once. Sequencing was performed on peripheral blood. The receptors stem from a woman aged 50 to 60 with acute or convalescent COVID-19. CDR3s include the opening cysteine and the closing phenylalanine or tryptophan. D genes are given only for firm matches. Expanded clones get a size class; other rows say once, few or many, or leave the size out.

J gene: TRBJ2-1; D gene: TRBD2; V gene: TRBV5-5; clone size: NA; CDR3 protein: CASSPLTSVAYNEQFF; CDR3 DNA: TGTGCCAGCAGCCCTTTGACTAGCGTCGCCTACAATGAGCAGTTCTTC
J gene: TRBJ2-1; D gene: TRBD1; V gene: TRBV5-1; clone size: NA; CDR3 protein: CASRGQGLNEQFF; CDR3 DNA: TGCGCCAGCAGGGGACAGGGCCTCAATGAGCAGTTCTTC
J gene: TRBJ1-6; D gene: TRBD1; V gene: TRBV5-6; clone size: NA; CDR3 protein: CASSLGTGENSPLHF; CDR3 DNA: TGTGCCAGCAGCTTGGGGACAGGGGAGAATTCACCCCTCCACTTT
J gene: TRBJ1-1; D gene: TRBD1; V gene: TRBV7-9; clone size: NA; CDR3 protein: CASSPGTGGFPEAFF; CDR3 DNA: TGTGCCAGCAGCCCCGGGACAGGAGGATTCCCTGAAGCTTTCTTT
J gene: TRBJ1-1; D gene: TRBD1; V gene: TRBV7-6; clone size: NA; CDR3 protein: CASSSDRVNTEAFF; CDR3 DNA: TGTGCCAGCAGCTCCGACAGGGTGAACACTGAAGCTTTCTTT
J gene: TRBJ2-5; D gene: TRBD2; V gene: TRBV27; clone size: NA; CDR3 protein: CASSLQLAGAETQYF; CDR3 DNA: TGTGCCAGCAGTTTACAACTAGCGGGAGCGGAGACCCAGTACTTC
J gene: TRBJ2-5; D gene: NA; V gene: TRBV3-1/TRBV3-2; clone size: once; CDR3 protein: CASSQAPVAETQYF; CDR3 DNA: TGTGCCAGCAGCCAAGCCCCAGTAGCGGAGACCCAGTACTTC
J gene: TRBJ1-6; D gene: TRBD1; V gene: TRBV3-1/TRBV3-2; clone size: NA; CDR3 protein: CASSPRRTGNSPLHF; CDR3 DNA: TGTGCCAGCAGCCCGAGAAGGACAGGGAATTCACCCCTCCACTTT
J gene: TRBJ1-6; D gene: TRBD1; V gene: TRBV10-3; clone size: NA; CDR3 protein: CAISAHHTGGWDSPLHF; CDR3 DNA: TGTGCCATCAGCGCCCATCATACAGGGGGATGGGATTCACCCCTCCACTTT
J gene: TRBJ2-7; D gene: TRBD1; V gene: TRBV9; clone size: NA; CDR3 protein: CASSLSGTEDEQYF; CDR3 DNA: TGTGCCAGCAGCCTATCAGGGACAGAAGACGAGCAGTACTTC
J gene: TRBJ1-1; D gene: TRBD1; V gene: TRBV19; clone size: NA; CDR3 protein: CASSVPGQGSGNTEAFF; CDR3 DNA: TGTGCCAGTAGTGTCCCGGGACAGGGGTCCGGGAACACTGAAGCTTTCTTT
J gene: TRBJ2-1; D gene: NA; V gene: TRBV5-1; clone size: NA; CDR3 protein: CASSLDRHNEQFF; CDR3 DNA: TGCGCCAGCAGCTTGGACAGACACAATGAGCAGTTCTTC
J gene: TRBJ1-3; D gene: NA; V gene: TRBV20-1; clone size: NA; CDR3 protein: CSASLVLGDSTIYF; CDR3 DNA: TGCAGTGCTAGTCTTGTTTTAGGAGATTCTACCATATATTTT
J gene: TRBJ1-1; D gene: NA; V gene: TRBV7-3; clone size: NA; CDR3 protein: CASSFAGGTEAFF; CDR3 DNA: TGTGCCAGCAGCTTTGCGGGGGGGACTGAAGCTTTCTTT
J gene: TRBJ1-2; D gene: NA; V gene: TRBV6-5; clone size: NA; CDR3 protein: CASSYTFRGSRGYTF; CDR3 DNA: TGTGCCAGCAGTTACACTTTTAGGGGGTCGAGGGGCTACACCTTC
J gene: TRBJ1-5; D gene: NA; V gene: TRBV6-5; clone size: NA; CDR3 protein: CASSFAEDQPQHF; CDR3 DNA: TGTGCCAGCAGTTTCGCAGAGGATCAGCCCCAGCATTTT
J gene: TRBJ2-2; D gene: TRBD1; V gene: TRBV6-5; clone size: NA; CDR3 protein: CASRRTGGNTGELFF; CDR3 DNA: TGTGCCAGCAGGAGGACAGGAGGGAACACCGGGGAGCTGTTTTTT
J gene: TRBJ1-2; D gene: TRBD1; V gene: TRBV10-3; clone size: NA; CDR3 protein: CAISEDQTGDGYTF; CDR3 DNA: TGTGCCATCAGTGAGGATCAGACAGGGGACGGCTACACCTTC
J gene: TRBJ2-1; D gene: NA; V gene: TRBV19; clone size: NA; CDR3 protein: CASSIGEYNEQFF; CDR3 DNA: TGTGCCAGTAGTATAGGAGAATACAATGAGCAGTTCTTC
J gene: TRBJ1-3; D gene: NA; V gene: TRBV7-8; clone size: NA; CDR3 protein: CASSLIRGGSGNTIYF; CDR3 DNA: TGTGCCAGCAGCTTAATACGCGGGGGCTCTGGAAACACCATATATTTT
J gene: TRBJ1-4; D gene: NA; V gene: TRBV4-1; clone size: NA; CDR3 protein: CATRGTNEKLFF; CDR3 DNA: TGCGCCACCAGGGGCACTAATGAAAAACTGTTTTTT
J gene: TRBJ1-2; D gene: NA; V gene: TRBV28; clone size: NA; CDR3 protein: CASSSYSTQGLSYGYTF; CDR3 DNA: TGTGCCAGCAGTTCATACAGTACCCAGGGGCTTAGCTATGGCTACACCTTC
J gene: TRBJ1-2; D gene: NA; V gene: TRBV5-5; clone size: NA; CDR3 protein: CASSFDRNYGYTF; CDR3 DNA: TGTGCCAGCAGCTTTGACAGAAACTATGGCTACACCTTC
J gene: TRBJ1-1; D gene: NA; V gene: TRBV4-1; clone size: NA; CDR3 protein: CASSQDQERRANTEAFF; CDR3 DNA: TGCGCCAGCAGCCAAGATCAAGAAAGGAGGGCGAACACTGAAGCTTTCTTT
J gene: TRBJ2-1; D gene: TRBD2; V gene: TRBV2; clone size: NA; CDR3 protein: CASSDGLARYNEQFF; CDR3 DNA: TGTGCCAGCAGTGATGGACTAGCGAGGTACAATGAGCAGTTCTTC
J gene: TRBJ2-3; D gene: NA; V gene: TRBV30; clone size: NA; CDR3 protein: CAWGQITDTQYF; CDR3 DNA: TGTGCCTGGGGACAGATCACAGATACGCAGTATTTT
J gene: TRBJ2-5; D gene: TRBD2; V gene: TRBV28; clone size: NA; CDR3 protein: CASSFSGGRETQYF; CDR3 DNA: TGTGCCAGCAGTTTTTCGGGGGGGCGGGAGACCCAGTACTTC
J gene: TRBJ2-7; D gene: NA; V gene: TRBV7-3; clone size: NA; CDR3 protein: CASSHGSGSYEQYF; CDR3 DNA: TGTGCCAGCAGCCACGGTAGCGGCTCCTACGAGCAGTACTTC
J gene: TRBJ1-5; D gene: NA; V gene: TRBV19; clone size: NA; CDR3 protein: CASTPDRTYSNQPQHF; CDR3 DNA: TGTGCCAGTACCCCGGACAGAACTTATAGCAATCAGCCCCAGCATTTT
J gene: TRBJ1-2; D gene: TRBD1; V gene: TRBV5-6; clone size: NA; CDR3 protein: CAILRDRDRGYTF; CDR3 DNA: TGTGCCATCCTCCGGGACAGGGATCGTGGCTACACCTTC
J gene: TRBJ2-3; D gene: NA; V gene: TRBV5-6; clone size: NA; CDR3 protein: CASSLRRGSADTQYF; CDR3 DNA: TGTGCCAGCAGCTTGAGAAGAGGGTCGGCAGATACGCAGTATTTT
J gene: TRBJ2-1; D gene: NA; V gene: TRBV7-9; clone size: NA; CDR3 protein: CASSPLGDEQFF; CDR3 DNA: TGTGCCAGCAGCCCCCTAGGTGATGAGCAGTTCTTC
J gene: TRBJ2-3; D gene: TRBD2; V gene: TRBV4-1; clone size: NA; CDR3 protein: CASSLVTQAGGSTDTQYF; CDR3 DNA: TGCGCCAGCAGCCTTGTAACTCAAGCGGGAGGCAGCACAGATACGCAGTATTTT